What follows is one TCR beta chain and its context. Its cognate antigen is unknown. CDR1 and CDR2 (germline): SGHTS, YDEGEE. The CDR3 has 15 amino acids. V lost 4 bases and J lost 3; bases outside the gene matches: 7. These data come from a study of cytomegalovirus exposure and HLA in healthy donors. Across the whole study: HLA-typed donors were the source of about 85 million unique TCRs held in an early data release. Regarding the study as a whole: CMV antigen specificity was confirmed in vitro for a few CMV-associated chains. Certain sequence variants were highly shared and formed a cluster, and this cluster was likely a sequencing artifact. TRBV6-2, TRBV6-3 and other indistinguishable V segments were excluded.

The study ran its PCR with 60 Vbeta and 13 Jbeta primers. TCRdb's table, derived via immunoSEQ multiplex PCR, lists solely in-frame clones and lacks some. The data hold 100,000 to 150,000 clones, with around 78% observed a single time. The V gene is TRBV5-8, the J gene TRBJ2-5, with 9 bases fitting TRBD1. The source material was PBMCs. The sequence was collected from a man aged 18 to 29 in good health and CMV-seropositive. This CDR3 reads CASSQGQGGKETQYF. The CDR3 DNA follows: TGTGCCAGCAGCCAGGGACAGGGAGGGAAAGAGACCCAGTACTTC.